The present TCR beta chain was sequenced within a study of cytomegalovirus exposure and HLA in healthy donors. Across the study: Assignment to the Caucasian-associated ancestry cluster applied to about 80% of the approximately 400 genotyped donors. General study findings and limits: Researchers reported in a later analysis that a missense DCLRE1C variant was tied to TCR beta V- and J-gene trimming. Accurate prediction of HLA-A and HLA-B alleles (for most subjects) was reportedly achieved from TCR beta sequences. 87-base-pair reads could not separate some V segments, including TRBV6-2 and TRBV6-3.

V lost 5 bases and J 2 bases, leaving 6 bases between the germline ends. The CDR3 runs to 12 residues. Germline CDR1 SGHAT, CDR2 FQNNGV. The PCR contained 60 Vbeta and 13 Jbeta primers. The data were produced by immunoSEQ multiplex PCR, yet TCRdb's version contains in-frame clones alone and is incomplete. The data show some 130,000 clones, around 83% seen once. A remark on this clone: Its antigen remains unidentified.

Sequences were obtained from PBMCs. The sequence derives from a man between 50 and 59 years old in good health and CMV-seronegative. This chain connects TRBV11-2 to TRBJ1-1; D uncertain. The DNA for the CDR3 is TGTGCCAGCAGCCAGTATAACACTGAAGCTTTCTTT. This sequence encodes CASSQYNTEAFF.